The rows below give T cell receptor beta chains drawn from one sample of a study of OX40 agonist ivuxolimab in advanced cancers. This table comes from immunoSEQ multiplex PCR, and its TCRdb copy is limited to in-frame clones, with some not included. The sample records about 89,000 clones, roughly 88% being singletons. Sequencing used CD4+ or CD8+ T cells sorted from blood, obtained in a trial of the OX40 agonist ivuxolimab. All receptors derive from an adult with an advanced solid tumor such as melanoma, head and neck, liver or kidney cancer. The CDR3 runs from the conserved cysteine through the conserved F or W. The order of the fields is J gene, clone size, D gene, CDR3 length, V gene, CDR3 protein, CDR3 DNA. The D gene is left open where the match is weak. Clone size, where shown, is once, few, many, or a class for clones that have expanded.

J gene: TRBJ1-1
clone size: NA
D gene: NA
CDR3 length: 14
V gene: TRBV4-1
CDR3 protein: CASSQRQVNTEAFF
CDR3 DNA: TGCGCCAGCAGCCAGCGACAGGTGAACACTGAAGCTTTCTTT

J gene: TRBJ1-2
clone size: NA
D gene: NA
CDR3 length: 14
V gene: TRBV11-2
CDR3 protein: CASSLPGGHYGYTF
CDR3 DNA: TGTGCCAGCAGTCTCCCGGGGGGGCACTATGGCTACACCTTC

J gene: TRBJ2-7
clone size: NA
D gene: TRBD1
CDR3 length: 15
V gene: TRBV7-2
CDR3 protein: CASSLYTGGMWEQYF
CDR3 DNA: TGTGCCAGCAGCTTATACACAGGGGGCATGTGGGAGCAGTACTTC

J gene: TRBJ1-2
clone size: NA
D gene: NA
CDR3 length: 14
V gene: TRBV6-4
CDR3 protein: CASSDSHMSYGYTF
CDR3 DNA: TGTGCCAGCAGTGACTCTCATATGAGCTATGGCTACACCTTC

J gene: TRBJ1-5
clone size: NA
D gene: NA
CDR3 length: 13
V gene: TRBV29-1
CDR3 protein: CSVGPGGDQPQHF
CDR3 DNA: TGCAGCGTTGGGCCCGGGGGTGATCAGCCCCAGCATTTT

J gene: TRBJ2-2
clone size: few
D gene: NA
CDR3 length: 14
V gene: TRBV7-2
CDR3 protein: CASSLVWVAGELFF
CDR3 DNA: TGTGCCAGCAGCTTAGTCTGGGTGGCCGGGGAGCTGTTTTTT

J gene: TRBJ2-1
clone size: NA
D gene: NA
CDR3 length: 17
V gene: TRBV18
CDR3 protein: CASSPPGWGISYNEQFF
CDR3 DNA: TGTGCCAGCTCACCCCCAGGTTGGGGGATCTCATACAATGAGCAGTTCTTC

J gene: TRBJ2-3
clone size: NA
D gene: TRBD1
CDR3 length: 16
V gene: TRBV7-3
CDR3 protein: CASSSYGQGSTDTQYF
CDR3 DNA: TGTGCCAGCAGCTCCTACGGACAGGGGAGCACAGATACGCAGTATTTT

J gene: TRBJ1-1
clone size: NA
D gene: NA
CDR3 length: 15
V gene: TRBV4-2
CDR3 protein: CASSQGDVDSSEAFF
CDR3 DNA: TGTGCCAGCAGCCAAGGGGACGTCGACTCTTCTGAAGCTTTCTTT

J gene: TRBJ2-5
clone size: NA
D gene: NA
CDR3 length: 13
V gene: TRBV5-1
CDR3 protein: CASSLGFRETQYF
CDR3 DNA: TGCGCCAGCAGCTTGGGGTTTCGGGAGACCCAGTACTTC

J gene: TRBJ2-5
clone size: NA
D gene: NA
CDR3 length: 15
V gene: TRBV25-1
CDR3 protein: CASSPRRQGLQTQYF
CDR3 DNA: TGTGCCAGCAGTCCCCGAAGGCAAGGGTTGCAGACCCAGTACTTC

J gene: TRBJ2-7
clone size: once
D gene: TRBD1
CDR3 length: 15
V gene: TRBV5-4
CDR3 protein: CASSNRDRGYYEQYF
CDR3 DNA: TGTGCCAGCAGCAACCGGGACAGGGGATACTACGAGCAGTACTTC

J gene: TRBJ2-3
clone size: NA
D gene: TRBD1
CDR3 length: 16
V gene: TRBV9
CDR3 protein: CASSRRGQGFSDTQYF
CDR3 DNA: TGTGCCAGCAGCAGGCGAGGACAGGGGTTTTCAGATACGCAGTATTTT

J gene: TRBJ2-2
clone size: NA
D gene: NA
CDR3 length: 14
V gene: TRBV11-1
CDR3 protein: CASSLGSNTGELFF
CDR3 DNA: TGTGCCAGCAGCTTAGGGTCGAACACCGGGGAGCTGTTTTTT

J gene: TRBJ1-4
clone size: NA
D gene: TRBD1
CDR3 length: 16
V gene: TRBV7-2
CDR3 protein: CASSLDRVATNEKLFF
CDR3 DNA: TGTGCCAGCAGCTTGGACAGGGTGGCAACTAATGAAAAACTGTTTTTT

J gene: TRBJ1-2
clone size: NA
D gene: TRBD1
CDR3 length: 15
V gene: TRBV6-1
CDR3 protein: CASSDTGQGSMGYTF
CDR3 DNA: TGTGCCAGCAGTGATACGGGACAGGGATCAATGGGCTACACCTTC

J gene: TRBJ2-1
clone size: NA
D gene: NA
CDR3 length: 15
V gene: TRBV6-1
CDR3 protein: CASIPGAVPGNEQFF
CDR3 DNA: TGTGCCAGCATCCCTGGGGCTGTTCCTGGCAATGAGCAGTTCTTC

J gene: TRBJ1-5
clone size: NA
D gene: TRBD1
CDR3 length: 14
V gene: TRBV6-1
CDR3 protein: CASRWTGRNQPQHF
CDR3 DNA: TGTGCCAGCAGATGGACAGGGCGCAATCAGCCCCAGCATTTT

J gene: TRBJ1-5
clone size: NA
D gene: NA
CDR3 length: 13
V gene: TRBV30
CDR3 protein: CAWSHRGGQPQHF
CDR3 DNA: TGTGCCTGGAGTCACCGTGGGGGTCAGCCCCAGCATTTT

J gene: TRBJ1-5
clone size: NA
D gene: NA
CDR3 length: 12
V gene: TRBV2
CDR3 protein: CASKESNQPQHF
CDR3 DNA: TGTGCCAGCAAGGAAAGCAATCAGCCCCAGCATTTT

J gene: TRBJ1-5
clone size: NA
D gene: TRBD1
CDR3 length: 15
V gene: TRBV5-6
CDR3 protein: CASSVGGAGNQPQHF
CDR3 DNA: TGTGCCAGCAGCGTAGGGGGCGCGGGCAATCAGCCCCAGCATTTT

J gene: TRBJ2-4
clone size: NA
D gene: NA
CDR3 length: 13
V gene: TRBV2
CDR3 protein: CASLGLAKNIQYF
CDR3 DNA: TGTGCCAGCCTTGGATTAGCCAAAAACATTCAGTACTTC

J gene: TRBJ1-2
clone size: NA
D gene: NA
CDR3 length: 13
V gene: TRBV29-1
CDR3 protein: CSVSGNLNYGYTF
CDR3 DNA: TGCAGCGTTTCAGGAAACCTTAACTATGGCTACACCTTC

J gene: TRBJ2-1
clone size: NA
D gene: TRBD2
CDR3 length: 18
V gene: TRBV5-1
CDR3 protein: CASSTGTSGGSSYNEQFF
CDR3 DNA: TGCGCCAGCAGCACCGGGACTAGCGGGGGATCATCCTACAATGAGCAGTTCTTC

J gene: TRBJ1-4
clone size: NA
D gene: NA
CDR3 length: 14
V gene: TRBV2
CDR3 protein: CASIWSGSDEKLFF
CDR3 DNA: TGTGCCAGCATTTGGTCAGGATCAGATGAAAAACTGTTTTTT

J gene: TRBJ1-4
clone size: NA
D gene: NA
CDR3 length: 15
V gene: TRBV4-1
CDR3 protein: CASSQEPGAPGKLFF
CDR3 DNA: TGCGCCAGCAGCCAAGAACCGGGGGCGCCAGGAAAACTGTTTTTT

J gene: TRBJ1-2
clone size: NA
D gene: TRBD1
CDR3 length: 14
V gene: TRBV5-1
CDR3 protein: CASSNAGTGDGYTF
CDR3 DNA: TGCGCCAGCAGCAATGCCGGGACAGGGGATGGCTACACCTTC

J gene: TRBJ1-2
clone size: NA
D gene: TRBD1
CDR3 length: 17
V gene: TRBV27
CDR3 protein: CASSPRGTGGTYLSYTF
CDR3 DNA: TGTGCCAGCAGTCCCAGAGGGACAGGGGGAACCTACTTAAGCTACACCTTC